A single sample gave rise to the 31 T cell receptor beta chains below, sequenced in a study of blood T cell repertoires in COVID-19. Sequencing used immunoSEQ multiplex PCR; TCRdb keeps in-frame clones, though not all of them. The repertoire holds some 100,000 clones, roughly 79% seen once, with roughly 15% in the top ten. The sequenced sample was peripheral blood. The source of these receptors is a human donor in a cohort sampled during active COVID-19.

The gene calls are TRBV18 and TRBJ1-1; D not resolved. Germline-derived CDR1 and CDR2 are KGHSH and LQKENI. Trimming took off 2 bases at V and 1 base at J, with 8 bases between the two ends. This CDR3 is built from 14 residues. As DNA, the CDR3 is TGTGCCAGCTCACCAGCGGTCGGGAACACTGAAGCTTTCTTT. It is translated as CASSPAVGNTEAFF.

The chain has TRBV7-6 and TRBJ2-1; TRBD2 matches 13 bases. Losses at the gene ends were 5 bases for V and 6 bases for J; bases not matched to a gene: 4. This CDR3 has 15 residues. In germline, CDR1 is SGHVS, CDR2 FNYEAQ. The CDR3 DNA follows: TGTGCCAGCAGCGTAACTAGCGGGGGGGCCAATGAGCAGTTCTTC. Translation gives CASSVTSGGANEQFF.

The rearrangement uses TRBV5-1 and TRBJ2-1; 7 bases are a match to TRBD2. V was clipped by 4 bases and J by 8 bases; unmatched bases: 9. Germline CDR1 is SGHRS and CDR2 is YFSETQ. The length of the CDR3 is 14 residues. The DNA for the CDR3 is TGCGCCAGCAGCGGGGGAGGGGAGAGGGATGAGCAGTTCTTC. Translating gives CASSGGGERDEQFF. The full variable domain, its missing parts supplied by reference TRBV5-1 and TRBJ2-1, is KAGVTQTPRYLIKTRGQQVTLSCSPISGHRSVSWYQQTPGQGLQFLFEYFSETQRNKGNFPGRFSGRQFSNSRSEMNVSTLELGDSALYLCASSGGGERDEQFFGPGTRLTVL.

The rearrangement uses TRBV6-6 and TRBJ2-5; 8 bases are a match to TRBD1. Germline lookup yields CDR1 MNHNY and CDR2 SVGAGI (reference sequence). After removal of 4 bases from V and 3 bases from J, the junction contained 10 bases not matched to a gene. This CDR3 contains 16 residues. CDR3 sequence: CASSFGQGVIEETQYF. CDR3 sequence (DNA): TGTGCCAGCAGTTTCGGACAGGGAGTAATCGAAGAGACCCAGTACTTC.

This clone was seen a handful of times. This chain uses TRBV28 with TRBJ1-6; TRBD1 aligns across 8 bases. The CDR3 runs to 14 residues. The V gene end was trimmed by 7 bases and the J gene end by 7 bases; junction bases not matched to a gene: 6. Germline CDR1 reads MDHEN; CDR2 reads SYDVKM. CDR3 in amino acids: CASTRTGYNSPLHF. CDR3 nucleotide sequence: TGTGCCAGCACCCGGACAGGGTACAATTCACCCCTCCACTTT.

J is TRBJ2-3 and V is TRBV7-6, with 7 bases matching TRBD2. From germline, CDR1 is SGHVS and CDR2 FNYEAQ. This CDR3 region has 14 residues. V was pared by 1 base and J by 5 bases, with 3 bases of the junction left unmatched. In DNA form, the CDR3 reads TGTGCCAGCAGCTTAGACGGGGGGAAAGATACGCAGTATTTT. Translation: CASSLDGGKDTQYF.

The V call is TRBV9, the J call TRBJ1-1; 9 nucleotides match TRBD1. V lost 0 bases, J lost 4 bases, and 7 bases stayed unmatched. Germline CDR1 SGDLS, CDR2 YYNGEE. The CDR3 length is 16 residues. Written as DNA, the CDR3 is TGTGCCAGCAGCGTAGGAGCTGGACAGGGGTTCACTGAAGCTTTCTTT. Translation: CASSVGAGQGFTEAFF.

V gene TRBV6-5 combines with J gene TRBJ1-2; 7 bases map to TRBD1. V was pared by 5 bases and J by 10 bases, with 16 bases of the junction left unmatched. This CDR3 region has 15 residues. Germline CDR1 MNHEY, CDR2 SVGAGI. The CDR3 DNA reads as TGTGCCAGCAGTCAGGACGGGACAGATTCTCGAGACTACACCTTC. It yields the protein CASSQDGTDSRDYTF.

This chain uses TRBV27 with TRBJ1-1; D is uncertain. Per the germline V gene, CDR1 is MNHEY and CDR2 is SMNVEV (reference sequence). The CDR3 has 13 amino acids. Trimming took 5 bases from V and 5 from J, leaving 12 bases between them. The CDR3: CASSTNEGTEAFF. Here the CDR3 DNA reads TGTGCCAGCAGTACGAACGAGGGAACTGAAGCTTTCTTT.

V is TRBV4-1 and J is TRBJ2-5; D remains ambiguous. V lost 1 base and J 7 bases, leaving 4 bases between the germline ends. The CDR3 has 11 amino acids. Germline-derived CDR1 and CDR2 are MGHRA and YSYEKL. This CDR3 is CASSQGATQYF. The CDR3 DNA reads TGCGCCAGCAGCCAAGGGGCGACCCAGTACTTC.

In nucleotides, the CDR3 is TGTGCCAGCAGAGGGACTAGCGGTATCACCGGGGAGCTGTTTTTT. Its translation is CASRGTSGITGELFF. The rearrangement links TRBV6-5 to TRBJ2-2, with 11 bases matching TRBD2. With 6 bases clipped from V and 4 bases from J, the junction kept 4 bases outside the gene matches. Looked up from germline, CDR1 is MNHEY and CDR2 is SVGAGI. This CDR3 has 15 amino acids.

The chain combines TRBV18 with TRBJ2-5; the match to TRBD1 covers 7 bases. This CDR3 contains 16 residues. Trimming took 2 bases from V and 1 from J; bases not matched to a gene: 7. The germline gives CDR1 KGHSH, CDR2 LQKENI. As DNA, the CDR3 is TGTGCCAGCTCACCAGGCCCGACAGGGCTCCAAGAGACCCAGTACTTC. Its translation: CASSPGPTGLQETQYF.

V is TRBV19 and J is TRBJ1-5, with 7 bases lining up with TRBD1. CDR1 and CDR2 (germline): LNHDA, SQIVND (reference sequence). After removal of 5 bases from V and 2 bases from J, the junction contained 6 bases not matched to a gene. The CDR3 runs to 15 residues. CDR3: CASSSGGMGNQPQHF. In DNA form, the CDR3 reads TGTGCCAGTAGTTCAGGGGGTATGGGCAATCAGCCCCAGCATTTT.

The J gene is TRBJ2-1, the V gene TRBV5-1; D uncertain. Trimming removed 2 bases at V and 4 bases at J, with 10 bases between. This CDR3 is 14 amino acids long. Per germline, CDR1 SGHRS and CDR2 YFSETQ. DNA for the CDR3: TGCGCCAGCAGCTTCGACTCTTTATACAATGAGCAGTTCTTC. This sequence encodes CASSFDSLYNEQFF. Variable domain in full (rest from reference TRBV5-1 and TRBJ2-1): KAGVTQTPRYLIKTRGQQVTLSCSPISGHRSVSWYQQTPGQGLQFLFEYFSETQRNKGNFPGRFSGRQFSNSRSEMNVSTLELGDSALYLCASSFDSLYNEQFFGPGTRLTVL.

V is TRBV20-1 and J is TRBJ2-7, with D perhaps TRBD1 (5 bases). The CDR3 is 9 amino acids. V was pared by 6 bases and J by 6 bases, with 6 bases between. Germline-derived CDR1 and CDR2 are DFQATT and SNEGSKA (reference sequence). CDR3 sequence reads: CSAGAEQYF. CDR3 DNA sequence: TGCAGTGCAGGGGCCGAGCAGTACTTC.

This clone was found once. CDR3 nucleotide sequence: TGTGCCAGCACCAGGTCCTATGGCTACACCTTC. Its protein product is CASTRSYGYTF. The chain is built from TRBV6-5 and TRBJ1-2; D not certain. Germline V gene lookup returns CDR1 MNHEY and CDR2 SVGAGI. CDR3 length: 11 residues. V was clipped by 7 bases and J by 4 bases, with 7 bases between them.

The rearrangement links TRBV10-3 to TRBJ2-5, with 7 nucleotides matching TRBD1. CDR3 size: 14 residues. With V trimmed by 1 base and J by 5 bases, 4 bases remained unmatched. Germline V lookup: CDR1 ENHRY, CDR2 SYGVKD. The CDR3 here is CAISELAGGETQYF. The CDR3 DNA reads TGTGCCATCAGTGAGTTGGCAGGGGGTGAGACCCAGTACTTC.

This clone was seen a single time. This chain connects TRBV5-1 to TRBJ2-3, with D unresolved. The CDR3 is made up of 14 amino acids. The germline CDR1 and CDR2 sequences are SGHRS and YFSETQ. Trimming stripped 2 bases from V and 2 bases from J, with 9 bases between. The CDR3 region has the DNA TGCGCCAGCAGCTTTCTCCAGGACACAGATACGCAGTATTTT. It codes for CASSFLQDTDTQYF. The complete variable domain, with remaining parts taken from reference TRBV5-1 and TRBJ2-3, reads KAGVTQTPRYLIKTRGQQVTLSCSPISGHRSVSWYQQTPGQGLQFLFEYFSETQRNKGNFPGRFSGRQFSNSRSEMNVSTLELGDSALYLCASSFLQDTDTQYFGPGTRLTVL.

This chain links TRBV18 with TRBJ2-7; 9 nucleotides agree with TRBD1. With 3 bases clipped from V and 1 base from J, the junction kept 4 bases outside the gene matches. This CDR3 has 15 residues. Germline V lookup: CDR1 KGHSH, CDR2 LQKENI. CDR3 nucleotides: TGTGCCAGCTCACCGTGGGGACAGGGATCCTACGAGCAGTACTTC. It translates to CASSPWGQGSYEQYF.

The CDR3 DNA sequence: TGCAGCGTTGAAGGAGTAGCGGGGGGGCGCACAGATACGCAGTATTTT. It encodes CSVEGVAGGRTDTQYF. The J gene is TRBJ2-3, the V gene TRBV29-1; 11 nucleotides agree with TRBD2. After removal of 1 base from V and 1 base from J, the junction contained 4 bases not matched to a gene. The CDR3 has 16 amino acids. Germline CDR1 SQVTM, CDR2 ANQGSEA.

V gene TRBV7-6 combines with J gene TRBJ2-5, with a tentative D call TRBD1 (6 bases). CDR3 length: 13 amino acids. From germline, CDR1 is SGHVS and CDR2 FNYEAQ. V lost 5 bases to trimming and J lost 6 bases, with 13 bases between them. CDR3 region: CASSAGTPQTQYF. For the CDR3, the DNA is TGTGCCAGCAGCGCCGGGACACCCCAGACCCAGTACTTC.

Only one count was recorded for this clone. The CDR3 nucleotides are TGTGCCAGCAGCCCCCGGGACAGCGCAACTAATGAAAAACTGTTTTTT. Amino acid sequence: CASSPRDSATNEKLFF. This chain uses TRBV7-9 with TRBJ1-4; 7 bases map to TRBD1. Germline CDR1 SEHNR, CDR2 FQNEAQ (reference sequence). The CDR3 has 16 residues. V dropped 5 bases and J dropped 0; count of bases not matched to a gene: 6.

The chain has TRBV11-2 and TRBJ2-1; D possibly corresponds to TRBD2 (7 bases). This CDR3 is 16 amino acids long. Trimming removed 6 bases from V and 8 bases from J, with 23 bases in between. Germline CDR1 is SGHAT and CDR2 is FQNNGV. CDR3 amino acids: CASSKRGGASLDEQFF. CDR3 nucleotides: TGTGCCAGCAGTAAGAGGGGGGGGGCCAGTTTAGATGAGCAGTTCTTC. Full variable domain (outside the CDR3, taken from reference TRBV11-2 and TRBJ2-1): EAGVAQSPRYKIIEKRQSVAFWCNPISGHATLYWYQQILGQGPKLLIQFQNNGVVDDSQLPKDRFSAERLKGVDSTLKIQPAKLEDSAVYLCASSKRGGASLDEQFFGPGTRLTVL.

This clone was counted a single time. The chain links TRBV28 to TRBJ1-2; tentative D call: TRBD1 (6 bases). CDR1 MDHEN and CDR2 SYDVKM come from the germline V gene. This CDR3 contains 13 residues. Trimming removed 6 bases from V and 5 bases from J, with 13 bases in between. CDR3 nucleotides: TGTGCCAGCAGGGACAGTCTCCAGTATGGCTACACCTTC. It is translated as CASRDSLQYGYTF.

The gene calls are TRBV18 and TRBJ1-2; TRBD1 matches 8 bases. V gave up 3 bases and J gave up 8 bases; unmatched junction bases: 8. The germline V gene encodes CDR1 KGHSH and CDR2 LQKENI. This CDR3 spans 14 amino acids. The CDR3 loop is CASSPWTGTGGYTF. The CDR3 DNA is TGTGCCAGCTCACCGTGGACAGGGACGGGCGGCTACACCTTC.

The gene calls are TRBV19 and TRBJ2-3; D not resolved. Per germline, CDR1 LNHDA and CDR2 SQIVND (reference sequence). Trimming removed 7 bases from V and 1 base from J, with 15 bases in between. This CDR3 is built from 15 residues. In nucleotides, the CDR3 is TGTGCCAGTAACCCGGCAGCAACAGGCACAGATACGCAGTATTTT. It specifies CASNPAATGTDTQYF.

This sequence joins TRBV19 and TRBJ1-5; D is uncertain. The ends were cut back, 7 bases at V and 0 bases at J, with 13 bases in the middle. Per the germline V gene, CDR1 is LNHDA and CDR2 is SQIVND (reference sequence). The CDR3 is 15 residues long. Written as DNA, the CDR3 is TGTGCCAGTAACCCGGGAGGGTATAGCAATCAGCCCCAGCATTTT. This gives the protein CASNPGGYSNQPQHF.

This clone showed up just a few times. CDR3 nucleotides: TGTGCCAGTAGTGATCAGGGACAGGCCTACGAGCAGTACTTC. This codes for CASSDQGQAYEQYF. The rearrangement joins TRBV19 to TRBJ2-7; 8 nucleotides match TRBD1. Germline assignment: CDR1 LNHDA and CDR2 SQIVND (reference sequence). This CDR3 has 14 residues. Trimming took 5 bases from V and 2 from J; bases not matched to a gene: 5.

The rearrangement joins TRBV19 to TRBJ2-4, with D possibly matching TRBD2 (5 bases). Germline CDR1 and CDR2: LNHDA and SQIVND (reference sequence). Trimming cost V 1 base and J 0 bases, with 10 bases left between them. There are 16 residues in the CDR3. The CDR3 DNA reads TGTGCCAGTAGTATAGCTGCGGGCCTAGCCAAAAACATTCAGTACTTC. Protein: CASSIAAGLAKNIQYF.

This clone has only one observation. This chain uses TRBV7-3 with TRBJ2-3, with 8 bases aligning to TRBD2. The V gene's germline CDR1 is SGHTA and CDR2 FQGTGA. This CDR3 contains 16 residues. J lost 0 bases, V lost 4 bases, and 6 bases had no gene match. Written as DNA, the CDR3 is TGTGCCAGCAGCTCTACTAGCGGTGCTAGCACAGATACGCAGTATTTT. It yields the protein CASSSTSGASTDTQYF.

The chain joins TRBV2 to TRBJ1-6; no firm D call. The V gene lost 6 bases and the J gene lost 0 bases, with 6 bases spanning the gap. The CDR3 covers 14 residues. Germline CDR1 reads SNHLY; CDR2 reads FYNNEI. The CDR3 region has the DNA TGTGCCAGCAGAGAGAGCTCCTATAATTCACCCCTCCACTTT. It yields the protein CASRESSYNSPLHF.